These T cell receptor beta chains were read from a single sample in a study of T cells in Graves' hyperthyroidism and ophthalmopathy. Each CDR3 protein is one row after TCRdb ran MiXCR on the multiplex PCR reads. Among some 300,000 distinct CDR3 sequences listed, 16% were seen once. Sequenced: blood. Receptor source: a man aged 30 to 45 with Graves' hyperthyroidism. Each CDR3 is given with its conserved first and last residue. The order of the fields is CDR3 DNA, CDR3 protein, D gene, J gene, V gene, clone size. The D gene is left open where the match is weak. Clone size is not always given. Where it is, it says once, few, many or a class for expanded clones.

CDR3nt: TGCAGTGCTAGAGTAGTCTACAATGAGCAGTTCTTC
CDR3aa: CSARVVYNEQFF
d_gene: NA
j_gene: TRBJ2-1
v_gene: TRBV20-1
abundance: few

CDR3nt: TGTGCCAGTAGTAGTAGGGAAATGAACACTGAAGCTTTCTTT
CDR3aa: CASSSREMNTEAFF
d_gene: NA
j_gene: TRBJ1-1
v_gene: TRBV19
abundance: NA

CDR3nt: TGTGCCACCAGTGATTTGCGGGGAGGGCCAACAGATACGCAGTATTTT
CDR3aa: CATSDLRGGPTDTQYF
d_gene: TRBD2
j_gene: TRBJ2-3
v_gene: TRBV24-1
abundance: NA

CDR3nt: TGTGCCAGCAGTTTAGTTTATCGAAATAAGGGCTTACGGTCCTACGAGCAGTACTTC
CDR3aa: CASSLVYRNKGLRSYEQYF
d_gene: NA
j_gene: TRBJ2-7
v_gene: TRBV28
abundance: many

CDR3nt: TGTGCCAGCAGCCCGTTTGGAGGGGCTGAAGCTTTCTTT
CDR3aa: CASSPFGGAEAFF
d_gene: NA
j_gene: TRBJ1-1
v_gene: TRBV13
abundance: many

CDR3nt: TGCAGTGCTAGATCTAGCGGAGGACAGGCCTACGAGCAGTACTTC
CDR3aa: CSARSSGGQAYEQYF
d_gene: NA
j_gene: TRBJ2-7
v_gene: TRBV20-1
abundance: many

CDR3nt: TGTGCCAGCAGTTGCCCGGATGGGGGGGAGCTGTTTTTT
CDR3aa: CASSCPDGGELFF
d_gene: NA
j_gene: TRBJ2-2
v_gene: TRBV12-3/TRBV12-4
abundance: few

CDR3nt: TGTGCCAGCAGTGATAGGGGGAGGGGTGGCAATCAGCCCCAGCATTTT
CDR3aa: CASSDRGRGGNQPQHF
d_gene: NA
j_gene: TRBJ1-5
v_gene: TRBV28
abundance: NA

CDR3nt: TGTGCCAGCTCACCAGACAGGGGGCTCTACAATGAGCAGTTCTTC
CDR3aa: CASSPDRGLYNEQFF
d_gene: TRBD1
j_gene: TRBJ2-1
v_gene: TRBV18
abundance: few

CDR3nt: TGCGCCAGCAGCGCGGGGACAGGGGGGGAAGGCTACACCTTC
CDR3aa: CASSAGTGGEGYTF
d_gene: TRBD1
j_gene: TRBJ1-2
v_gene: TRBV5-1
abundance: NA